This TCR beta chain was identified during a study of blood T cell repertoires in COVID-19. As for the study in general: Samples came from the United States, Italy and Spain, spanning acute and convalescent COVID-19. T cells, B-cell-depleted T cells, or PBMCs provided the cDNA or gDNA that served as material.

In the study's own analysis: Reference gene primer amplification in the assay estimated nucleated cell counts. Measured with immunoSEQ multiplex PCR; TCRdb has only the in-frame clones, and not every one. D and trimming were read from the DNA, whereas the V and J calls and clone size are those reported in that table. The sample shows 210,000 or so clones, 80% of them seen only once. The ends were cut back, 4 bases at V and 6 bases at J, with 10 bases in the middle. Germline loops: CDR1 MRHNA, CDR2 SNTAGT. The CDR3 extends over 14 amino acids. This sequence was found in a human donor in a cohort sampled during active COVID-19. The V and J genes are TRBV6-4 and TRBJ1-6, with D maybe TRBD1 (5 bases). Sequences were obtained from peripheral blood. CDR3 bases: TGTGCCAGCAGTGTAGCAGGGATTAATTCACCCCTCCACTTT. The encoded protein is CASSVAGINSPLHF.